This T cell receptor beta chain was sequenced during a study of blood T cell repertoires in COVID-19. Study-wide context: The study drew acute and convalescent COVID-19 samples from the United States, Italy and Spain. The analysed material was cDNA or gDNA that came from T cells, B-cell-depleted T cells, or PBMCs.

Germline V gene lookup returns CDR1 SGDLS and CDR2 YYNGEE. Between the trimmed V and J ends, which lost 2 bases and 1 base, there was a span of 8 bases. CDR3 length equals 14 residues. Method: immunoSEQ multiplex PCR; TCRdb's copy keeps in-frame clones and lacks some. The repertoire holds roughly 80,000 clones, roughly nine tenths seen once, with around a sixth in the top ten. This chain uses TRBV9 with TRBJ2-3, with no clear D. The source is a man older than 75 in a cohort sampled during active COVID-19. Sequencing used peripheral blood. The CDR3 DNA sequence: TGTGCCAGCAGCGTCGGGTCCGGCACAGATACGCAGTATTTT. Protein: CASSVGSGTDTQYF.